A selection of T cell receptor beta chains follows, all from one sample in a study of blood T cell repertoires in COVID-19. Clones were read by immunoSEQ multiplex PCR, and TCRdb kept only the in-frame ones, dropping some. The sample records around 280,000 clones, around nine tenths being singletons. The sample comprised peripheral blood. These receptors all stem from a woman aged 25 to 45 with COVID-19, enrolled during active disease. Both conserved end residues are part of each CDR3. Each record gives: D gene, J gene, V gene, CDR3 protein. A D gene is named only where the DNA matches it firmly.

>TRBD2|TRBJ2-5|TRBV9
CASSGGAGQETQYF
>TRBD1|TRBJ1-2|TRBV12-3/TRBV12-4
CASSFLGGKGYTF
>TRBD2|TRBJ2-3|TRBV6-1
CASSEMAGGNTDTQYF
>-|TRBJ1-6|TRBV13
CASSLHLQGSLLHF
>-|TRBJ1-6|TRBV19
CASSTGIPPALHF
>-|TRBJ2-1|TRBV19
CASSIGGAYNEQFF
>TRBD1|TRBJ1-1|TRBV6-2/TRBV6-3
CASSYIPRTGQTEAFF
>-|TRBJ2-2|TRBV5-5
CARTRAGELFF
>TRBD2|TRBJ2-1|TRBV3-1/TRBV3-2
CASSSHTRLAGGPFF
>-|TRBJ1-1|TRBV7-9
CASRGGGNTEAFF
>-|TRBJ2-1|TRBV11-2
CASRKPYDEQFF
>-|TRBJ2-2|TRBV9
CASSGTGGGTGELFF
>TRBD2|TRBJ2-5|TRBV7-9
CASSLGWTSGAGETQYF
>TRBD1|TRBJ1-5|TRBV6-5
CASSRDRLPNQPQHF